The 27 T cell receptor beta chains presented below share a single source sample, sequenced in a study of patients and donors after allogeneic stem cell transplantation (TCRdb year 2020). Library generation was performed with RT-PCR. The run used a NextSeq 550. TCRdb reprocessing: public reads trimmed at Q25 with fastp, clones called with MiXCR, in-frame beta chains kept. Every entry covers one CDR3 protein and lists the most common genes and DNA from its rows. The sample contains tens of thousands of distinct CDR3 sequences, roughly a third of them found a single time. Less than 85% of the sample is held by the ten biggest clonotypes. Input material: blood, either unsorted or a sorted T cell fraction (not recorded which). The receptor set was obtained from a human donor who was either an allogeneic HSCT recipient or a stem cell or donor lymphocyte infusion donor (not recorded which). It is not recorded whose cells these are; they may come from a transplant donor.

The table lists this clonotype with a few counts. The rearrangement uses TRBV12-3 or TRBV12-4 and TRBJ1-1; 9 bases are a match to TRBD1. The CDR3 has 13 amino acids. The ends lost 6 bases at V and 5 bases at J; junction bases unmatched: 4. CDR3 nucleotides: TGTGCCAGCAGGGGACAGGGTGGAACTGAAGCTTTCTTT. It encodes CASRGQGGTEAFF.

This clonotype was observed a handful of times. DNA for the CDR3: TGTGCCAGCAGTTACGGGGAGACTGAGCAGTACTTC. It yields the protein CASSYGETEQYF. The chain has TRBV6-2 or TRBV6-3 and TRBJ2-7; weak D call: TRBD2 (5 bases). V lost 2 bases, J lost 7 bases, and 9 bases lay in between. Germline V gives CDR1 MNHEY, CDR2 SVGEGT. This CDR3 is built from 12 residues.

The V call is TRBV7-9, the J call TRBJ2-5, with 11 bases that match TRBD2. Germline CDR1 SEHNR, CDR2 FQNEAQ (reference sequence). V was pared by 5 bases and J by 2 bases, with 4 bases of the junction left unmatched. CDR3 length equals 15 residues. As DNA, the CDR3 is TGTGCCAGCAGCCCCTGGACTAGCGGGCAAGAGACCCAGTACTTC. It encodes CASSPWTSGQETQYF.

The rearrangement joins TRBV20-1 to TRBJ2-3; a weak D match, TRBD2 (6 bases). The V end was cut by 3 bases, the J end by 6 bases, with 13 bases between. CDR1 is DFQATT and CDR2 is SNEGSKA in the germline V gene (reference sequence). CDR3 length equals 13 residues. The DNA for the CDR3 is TGCAGTGCTAGTATCGTTGGGGGGGATACGCAGTATTTT. It yields the protein CSASIVGGDTQYF.

This rearrangement joins TRBV18 to TRBJ2-3; D could derive from TRBD1 or TRBD2 (5 bases each). The V end was cut by 8 bases, the J end by 2 bases, with 11 bases between. Germline V gene lookup returns CDR1 KGHSH and CDR2 LQKENI. This CDR3 region has 13 residues. The CDR3 reads CASGGRLTDTQYF. In nucleotides, the CDR3 is TGTGCCAGCGGGGGACGGCTCACAGATACGCAGTATTTT.

This clonotype appeared a few times. V usage is TRBV3-1 and J usage is TRBJ1-6; D remains unclear. V lost 0 bases to trimming and J lost 8 bases, with 5 bases between them. CDR1 is LGHDT and CDR2 is YNNKEL in the germline V gene (reference sequence). The length of the CDR3 is 13 residues. CDR3 region: CASSQENYSPLHF. CDR3 sequence (DNA): TGTGCCAGCAGCCAAGAAAACTATTCACCCCTCCACTTT.

The chain employs TRBV9 and TRBJ2-5, with D unresolved. The V end lost 4 bases, the J end lost 7 bases, and 17 bases lay between the germline ends. CDR1 and CDR2 from the germline V gene are SGDLS and YYNGEE. The CDR3 spans 14 residues. The CDR3: CASSSYSRRGTQYF. The CDR3 DNA follows: TGTGCCAGCAGCAGCTACTCCCGTCGCGGGACCCAGTACTTC.

This sequence joins TRBV7-6 and TRBJ2-3, with D hard to call. Germline V gives CDR1 SGHVS, CDR2 FNYEAQ. CDR3 length: 13 amino acids. V was cut by 5 bases and J by 5 bases, with 11 bases left in between. In nucleotides, the CDR3 is TGTGCCAGCAGCCCCTCCGCGGTAGATACGCAGTATTTT. It translates to CASSPSAVDTQYF.

The CDR3 DNA reads as TGCGCCAGCAGCCAGGAACACACAGGGTTCTCTGAAGCTTTCTTT. This codes for CASSQEHTGFSEAFF. The chain has TRBV4-3 and TRBJ1-1; the D gene is possibly TRBD1 (6 bases). The CDR3 extends over 15 amino acids. Trimming stripped 3 bases from V and 6 bases from J, with 17 bases between. CDR1 is LGHNA and CDR2 is YSLEER in the germline V gene.

The chain links TRBV10-3 to TRBJ1-2; 8 nucleotides line up with TRBD1. The CDR3 spans 14 residues. V lost 7 bases to trimming and J lost 4 bases; unmatched junction nucleotides: 8. Germline V gives CDR1 ENHRY, CDR2 SYGVKD. The CDR3 nucleotides are TGTGCCATCACCACGGACAGGGTCGGCTATGGCTACACCTTC. As protein: CAITTDRVGYGYTF.

J is TRBJ1-5 and V is TRBV5-1; 7 bases fit TRBD1. V lost 0 bases and J lost 0; bases outside the gene matches: 0. The CDR3 runs to 15 residues. The germline V gene encodes CDR1 SGHRS and CDR2 YFSETQ. CDR3 DNA: TGCGCCAGCAGCTTGGGGACAGGTAGCAATCAGCCCCAGCATTTT. The encoded protein is CASSLGTGSNQPQHF. Supplemented by reference TRBV5-1 and TRBJ1-5, the full variable domain reads KAGVTQTPRYLIKTRGQQVTLSCSPISGHRSVSWYQQTPGQGLQFLFEYFSETQRNKGNFPGRFSGRQFSNSRSEMNVSTLELGDSALYLCASSLGTGSNQPQHFGDGTRLSIL.

This clonotype has ten or more counts. The chain links TRBV7-2 to TRBJ1-1; no clear D gene. Germline lookup yields CDR1 SGHTA and CDR2 FQGNSA. The CDR3 covers 15 residues. V lost 2 bases and J 3 bases, leaving 13 bases between the germline ends. The CDR3 reads CASSLMARRDTEAFF. DNA for the CDR3: TGTGCCAGCAGCTTAATGGCGAGGAGGGACACTGAAGCTTTCTTT.

The chain carries TRBV29-1 and TRBJ2-5, with D unclear. Trimming shortened V by 4 bases and J by 1 base, and 7 bases separated the two germline ends. Germline CDR1 and CDR2: SQVTM and ANQGSEA. The CDR3 runs to 12 residues. CDR3 amino acids: CSVGQLQETQYF. CDR3 DNA: TGCAGCGTTGGACAACTCCAAGAGACCCAGTACTTC.

This clonotype was seen many times. The CDR3 is CSVDSGISGNTIYF. In DNA, the CDR3 is TGCAGCGTTGATTCGGGGATCTCTGGAAACACCATATATTTT. This chain uses TRBV29-1 with TRBJ1-3; no reliable D call. The length of the CDR3 is 14 residues. The V end lost 3 bases, the J end lost 0 bases, and 9 bases lay between the germline ends. Germline V gene sequence: CDR1 SQVTM, CDR2 ANQGSEA.

This clonotype was found many times. CDR3 in DNA: TGTGCCAGCAGCCAAATAGGGAACACTGAAGCTTTCTTT. Translating it yields CASSQIGNTEAFF. J is TRBJ1-1 and V is TRBV4-2, with D unresolved. This CDR3 is built from 13 residues. Trimming cost V 2 bases and J 1 base, with 5 bases left between them. Per germline, CDR1 LGHNA and CDR2 YNFKEQ.

The rearrangement links TRBV5-1 to TRBJ1-1; the match to TRBD1 covers 7 bases. J lost 0 bases, V lost 5 bases, and 13 bases had no gene match. Per the germline V gene, CDR1 is SGHRS and CDR2 is YFSETQ. The CDR3 consists of 17 residues. The CDR3: CASSQQNRGHLNTEAFF. The CDR3 bases are TGCGCCAGCAGTCAGCAAAACAGGGGACACCTGAACACTGAAGCTTTCTTT.

This clonotype was counted between two and nine times. The chain joins TRBV4-3 to TRBJ1-2; no definite D call. CDR3 length: 19 residues. The germline CDR1 and CDR2 sequences are LGHNA and YSLEER. Trimming took off 0 bases at V and 2 bases at J, with 22 bases between the two ends. Written as DNA, the CDR3 is TGCGCCAGCAGCCAAGAAGGCGGGCCAGTGCGAGCTACAAACTATGGCTACACCTTC. It is translated as CASSQEGGPVRATNYGYTF.

V gene TRBV20-1 combines with J gene TRBJ1-5; 11 nucleotides agree with TRBD1. J was trimmed by 6 bases and V by 6 bases; bases with no gene match: 7. Per germline, CDR1 DFQATT and CDR2 SNEGSKA (reference sequence). The CDR3 has 14 amino acids. CDR3 protein: CSASRDRGGQPQHF. The CDR3 DNA is TGCAGTGCGAGTCGGGACAGGGGGGGTCAGCCCCAGCATTTT.

This clonotype was observed at least ten times. The genes are TRBV11-3 and TRBJ1-6; the match to TRBD1 covers 8 bases. Germline V gene sequence: CDR1 SGHNT, CDR2 YENEEA. This CDR3 comprises 17 residues. Germline trimming cut 5 bases from V and 6 bases from J; bases unmatched to any gene: 12. The CDR3 DNA follows: TGTGCCAGCAGCCCAAGGACAGGGCGGGGCCTTAATTCACCCCTCCACTTT. It is translated as CASSPRTGRGLNSPLHF.

The chain is built from TRBV27 and TRBJ2-1; tentative D call: TRBD2 (5 bases). Germline V gene data show CDR1 as MNHEY and CDR2 as SMNVEV (reference sequence). The length of the CDR3 is 14 residues. Trimming took off 5 bases at V and 0 bases at J, with 8 bases between the two ends. The CDR3 sequence is CASSVEGSYNEQFF. The CDR3 DNA reads TGTGCCAGCAGTGTAGAGGGCTCCTACAATGAGCAGTTCTTC.

V usage is TRBV12-3 or TRBV12-4 and J usage is TRBJ1-1; D perhaps matches TRBD1 (6 bases). V was pared by 3 bases and J by 0 bases, with 11 bases between. The CDR3 loop spans 15 amino acids. The CDR3 is CASSFRQEMNTEAFF. CDR3 coding DNA: TGTGCCAGCAGTTTTCGACAGGAGATGAACACTGAAGCTTTCTTT.

The rearrangement uses TRBV9 and TRBJ2-1; maybe TRBD1 (6 bases). Trimming removed 1 base at V and 8 bases at J, with 16 bases between. Per germline, CDR1 SGDLS and CDR2 YYNGEE. There are 15 residues in the CDR3. The CDR3 loop is CASSVTTGSSDEQFF. In nucleotides, the CDR3 is TGTGCCAGCAGCGTAACGACAGGATCGTCTGATGAGCAGTTCTTC.

The chain has TRBV29-1 and TRBJ1-2; D ambiguous. Trimming removed 4 bases from V and 3 bases from J, with 15 bases in between. CDR3 length: 14 residues. Germline V gives CDR1 SQVTM, CDR2 ANQGSEA. This CDR3 reads CSVGAGEEDYGYTF. The CDR3 bases are TGCAGCGTTGGTGCAGGTGAGGAGGACTATGGCTACACCTTC.

The V call is TRBV28, the J call TRBJ1-2, with 7 bases fitting TRBD1. J lost 1 base, V lost 5 bases, and 1 base had no gene match. CDR3 length: 13 amino acids. Germline V gene lookup returns CDR1 MDHEN and CDR2 SYDVKM. Written as DNA, the CDR3 is TGTGCCAGCAGTCGGGACAGTAACTATGGCTACACCTTC. Translating gives CASSRDSNYGYTF.

This chain joins TRBV19 and TRBJ2-7; D uncertain. Germline V lookup: CDR1 LNHDA, CDR2 SQIVND (reference sequence). The CDR3 is 14 amino acids. Trimming took 3 bases from V and 0 from J, leaving 9 bases between them. The CDR3 region is CASSISGNSYEQYV. As DNA, the CDR3 is TGTGCCAGTAGTATCTCTGGAAACTCCTACGAGCAGTACGTC.

The CDR3 is CATSPGGTADTQYF. CDR3 bases: TGTGCCACCAGCCCGGGAGGGACGGCAGATACGCAGTATTTT. This chain uses TRBV24-1 with TRBJ2-3; 8 bases map to TRBD2. Germline CDR1 reads KGHDR; CDR2 reads SFDVKD. Unmatched junction bases numbered 6, after V lost 7 bases and J lost 4 bases. The length of the CDR3 is 14 residues.

The V call is TRBV11-2, the J call TRBJ1-4; the D gene is possibly TRBD1 (6 bases). The CDR3 spans 14 residues. Germline CDR1 is SGHAT and CDR2 is FQNNGV. Trimming took off 7 bases at V and 8 bases at J, with 17 bases between the two ends. The CDR3 DNA reads TGTGCCAGCACTATGGCGGGGGGCTGGGAAAAACTGTTTTTT. Translating gives CASTMAGGWEKLFF.